Sequencing of this T cell receptor (beta chain) was carried out in a study of cytomegalovirus exposure and HLA in healthy donors. The CDR3 is 16 amino acids. Germline V lookup: CDR1 MGHDK, CDR2 SYGVNS. V dropped 6 bases and J dropped 5 bases, with 22 bases sitting between them. In the PCR, 60 Vbeta and 13 Jbeta primers were used. Per the authors' pipeline: A later analysis tallied approximately 80 million unique TCR beta chains, 8.5 million to 11 million of them shared. TCRdb's table, derived via immunoSEQ multiplex PCR, lists solely in-frame clones and lacks some. V and J calls plus clone size are reproduced from that table; the DNA served to infer D and trimming. The sample has about 160,000 clones; 70% to 85% are singletons. Concerning this clone itself: Its matching antigen is unknown.

Points from the study as a whole: An analysis that was carried out later associated some 17,000 TCR beta sequences with HLA alleles at 0.05 false discovery rate. Rare TCR sequences dominated, though some public TCRs recurred in many donors. Earlier analysis looked at TCR beta V segments, and most were productive about 90% or about 30% of the time.

Sequencing was performed on PBMCs. The chain couples TRBV25-1 to TRBJ1-2, with a tentative D call TRBD1 (5 bases). The sequence was collected from a man aged 50 to 60 in good health and CMV-seropositive. CDR3 in DNA: TGTGCCAGCAGCGCTGGGGGGGTTCTCCGGGGTTATGGCTACACCTTC. Translated: CASSAGGVLRGYGYTF.